The clone carrying this T cell receptor (beta chain) was observed a few times. Antigen specificity is unknown. These data originate in a study of shared clonotypes between healthy human individuals. General study findings and limits: Depth of sequencing was expected to influence donor clonotype sharing. Compared with clonotypes that all four donors shared, non-shared clonotypes had lower generation probabilities.

The donors were adults (healthy and HIV-negative) with no recent acute infections or vaccinations. Only in-frame clones appear in the TCRdb table, and some are missing; sequencing was by immunoSEQ multiplex PCR. Here the sample spans some 630,000 clones, roughly 78% being singletons. V was cut by 6 bases and J by 5 bases, with 17 bases left in between. CDR3 length: 14 amino acids. Germline assignment: CDR1 MDHEN and CDR2 SYDVKM. The V and J genes are TRBV28 and TRBJ2-7; D not resolved. The receptor was isolated from a woman aged 25 to 39 in good health. The sample comprised memory CD4+ T cells sorted from blood. This sample's subset: CD45RA-negative fraction. The CDR3: CASSPGPDPNEQYF. DNA of the CDR3: TGTGCCAGCAGCCCGGGCCCCGATCCTAACGAGCAGTACTTC.